This T cell receptor (beta chain) was documented in a study of early T cells in non-severe SARS-CoV-2 infection (dated by TCRdb to the early 2020s). Regarding the study in general: Bulk RNA from unsorted whole blood was used for TCR sequencing, so alpha and beta chains could not be paired. Paper-wide results and their limitations: VDJdb matching was skewed toward anti-spike CD8 responses and likely underestimated virus-specific expansions by missing private and CD4 specificities.

A note on this clonotype: Its antigen has not been determined. No base-level quality is on record; no much larger clone is a single base apart.

This was a case-control study nested in a cohort of healthcare workers in London, UK, who had nasopharyngeal swab PCR tests and blood samples taken every week. Healthcare workers were recruited between 23 and 31 March 2020, during the week of the UK lockdown, and were followed weekly for up to 16 weeks. The CDR3 runs 16 residues from the cysteine to the phenylalanine. Only the CDR3 region is kept as DNA, spanning 48 bases read in frame from base 1. The germline V gene yields ENHRY for CDR1 and SYGVKD for CDR2. V has 5 bases trimmed and J has 4 bases trimmed; junction bases matching no gene number 7. The method behind the library was 5' RACE. Reads for this sample came from a NextSeq 500. To correct for sequencing error and PCR bias, the TCR library protocol tagged individual cDNA molecules with unique molecular identifiers. TCR alpha and beta chains were both sequenced, and the abundances of alpha and beta sequences in each sample were closely correlated with each other. As for how the authors treated the data: Decombinator V4 was used to perform V gene, J gene and CDR3 annotation of TCR sequences. Expanded TCRs were defined as changing significantly between any two time points under a Poisson model with p below 0.0001. TCR abundances were normalised to the total number of TCRs sequenced per sample and expressed as counts per million. MAIT TCRs were defined by TRAV1-2 paired with TRAJ12, TRAJ20 or TRAJ33, and iNKT TCRs by TRAV10 paired with TRAJ18. VDJdb, accessed on 1 November 2021, was searched for TCRs annotated for CMV, EBV and SARS-CoV-2, and TCRs annotated for more than one antigen were excluded. The raw public reads went through TCRdb reprocessing: fastp at Q25, MiXCR clone calling, in-frame beta chains kept. Identical CDR3 protein sequences are pooled into one entry, listed with their most common genes and DNA. TCRdb's processing, not the authors' own work, is the source of the V and J calls. The table for this sample lists about 90,000 distinct CDR3 sequences; approximately 12% of them were counted only once. 3.5% to 5% of the sample belongs to the ten largest clones.

This material consisted of whole blood, taken at baseline. The chain was built from TRBV10-3 and TRBJ2-5; a stretch of 13 junction bases matches TRBD2. This sequence was found in an adult who was a healthcare worker with PCR-confirmed SARS-CoV-2 infection or an uninfected control (not recorded which). In nucleotides, the sequence is TGTGCCATCAGTTCCGGGACTAGCGGGGCTAGAGAGACCCAGTACTTC. It translates as CAISSGTSGARETQYF.